A selection of T cell receptor beta chains follows, all from one sample in a study of beta chain features in type 1 diabetes. Repertoires were generated with immunoSEQ multiplex PCR, while TCRdb's copy carries only in-frame clones and drops some. Of 300,000 to 350,000 clones in the sample, less than 9.5% are singletons; the top ten hold around 0.44%. The sample was central memory CD4+ T cells from blood. Every receptor here comes from a young woman in good health. The CDR3 runs from the conserved cysteine through the conserved F or W. The order of the fields is D gene, V gene, clone size, J gene, CDR3 protein, CDR3 DNA. A D gene is named only where the DNA matches it firmly. Part of the rows lack a size; the others show once, few, many or a class for expanded clones.

NA	TRBV9	few	TRBJ2-7	CASSPHLQGHEQYF	TGTGCCAGCAGCCCTCACCTCCAGGGACACGAGCAGTACTTC
NA	TRBV5-4	few	TRBJ2-3	CASSQPDSSDTQYF	TGCGCCAGCAGCCAACCGGACTCATCAGATACGCAGTATTTT
TRBD1	TRBV13	NA	TRBJ2-2	CASSKRQGRAGELFF	TGTGCCAGCAGCAAACGACAGGGTCGGGCCGGGGAGCTGTTTTTT
NA	TRBV6-5	few	TRBJ2-7	CASSYHFQVEQYF	TGTGCCAGCAGTTACCACTTCCAGGTCGAGCAGTACTTC
NA	TRBV5-6	few	TRBJ1-5	CASSHGQNNQPQHF	TGTGCCAGCAGCCATGGGCAGAACAATCAGCCCCAGCATTTT
NA	TRBV7-6	NA	TRBJ2-1	CASSWAGRSYNEQFF	TGTGCCAGCAGCTGGGCGGGGCGCTCCTACAATGAGCAGTTCTTC
NA	TRBV10-3	many	TRBJ1-5	CAIQVDRDQPQHF	TGTGCCATCCAAGTCGACAGAGATCAGCCCCAGCATTTT
TRBD1	TRBV5-8	few	TRBJ1-5	CASSLTGQGNQPQHF	TGTGCCAGCAGCTTAACGGGACAGGGCAATCAGCCCCAGCATTTT
TRBD2	TRBV9	few	TRBJ2-5	CASSVGGLSGRTPEPQYF	TGTGCCAGCAGCGTAGGAGGACTTAGCGGGAGAACTCCCGAGCCCCAGTACTTC
NA	TRBV7-9	many	TRBJ1-2	CASSPSWPGNGYTF	TGTGCCAGCAGCCCCTCGTGGCCGGGCAATGGCTACACCTTC
TRBD1	TRBV18	NA	TRBJ1-2	CASSKRTGPRYGYTF	TGTGCCAGCTCAAAGAGGACAGGTCCCCGCTATGGCTACACCTTC
TRBD1	TRBV5-1	few	TRBJ1-5	CASSLTGVYNQPQHF	TGCGCCAGCAGCTTAACAGGGGTCTACAATCAGCCCCAGCATTTT
NA	TRBV7-3	NA	TRBJ2-7	CASSLIPRYEQYF	TGTGCCAGCAGCTTAATCCCACGGTACGAGCAGTACTTC
NA	TRBV27	few	TRBJ1-4	CASSLGSSREKLFF	TGTGCCAGCAGTTTGGGCAGTTCTAGGGAAAAACTGTTTTTT
TRBD2	TRBV2	NA	TRBJ2-7	CASSWTSGTYEQYF	TGTGCCAGCAGCTGGACTAGCGGTACCTACGAGCAGTACTTC
TRBD1	TRBV5-1	NA	TRBJ2-5	CASSLRQGAWSETQYF	TGCGCCAGCAGCTTAAGGCAGGGGGCTTGGTCAGAGACCCAGTACTTC
NA	TRBV18	few	TRBJ2-5	CASSPAKGETQYF	TGTGCCAGCTCACCTGCGAAGGGAGAGACCCAGTACTTC
NA	TRBV14	many	TRBJ2-3	CASSQEVGDTQYF	TGTGCCAGCAGCCAAGAGGTTGGAGATACGCAGTATTTT
TRBD1	TRBV7-2	NA	TRBJ2-5	CASRPGQTGGETQYF	TGTGCCAGCAGGCCGGGACAGACCGGCGGAGAGACCCAGTACTTC
NA	TRBV9	few	TRBJ2-3	CASSPLKDAQYF	TGTGCCAGCAGCCCATTAAAGGATGCGCAGTATTTT
NA	TRBV5-6	NA	TRBJ2-2	CASSRRPSRSGTGELFF	TGTGCCAGCAGTAGGAGACCATCTCGTAGCGGCACCGGGGAGCTGTTTTTT
TRBD1	TRBV7-9	many	TRBJ2-7	CASSPWTGGIEQYF	TGTGCCAGCAGCCCTTGGACAGGGGGAATCGAGCAGTACTTC